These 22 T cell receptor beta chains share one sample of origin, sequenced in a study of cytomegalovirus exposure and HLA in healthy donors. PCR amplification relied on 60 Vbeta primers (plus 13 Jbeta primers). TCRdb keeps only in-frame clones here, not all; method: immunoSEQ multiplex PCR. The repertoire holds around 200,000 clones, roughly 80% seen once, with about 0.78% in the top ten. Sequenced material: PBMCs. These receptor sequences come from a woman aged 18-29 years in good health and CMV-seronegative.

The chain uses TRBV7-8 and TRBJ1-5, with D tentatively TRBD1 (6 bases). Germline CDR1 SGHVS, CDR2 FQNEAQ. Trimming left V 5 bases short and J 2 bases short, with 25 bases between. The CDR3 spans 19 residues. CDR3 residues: CASSVSQAYIPGGNQPQHF. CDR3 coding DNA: TGTGCCAGCAGCGTCTCACAGGCTTACATACCAGGGGGCAATCAGCCCCAGCATTTT.

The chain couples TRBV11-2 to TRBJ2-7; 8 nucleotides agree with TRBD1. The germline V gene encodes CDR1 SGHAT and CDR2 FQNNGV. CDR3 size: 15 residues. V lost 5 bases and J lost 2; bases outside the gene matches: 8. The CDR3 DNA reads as TGTGCCAGCAGCACATCAGGGGGCGCAGCCTACGAGCAGTACTTC. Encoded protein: CASSTSGGAAYEQYF.

CDR3 DNA: TGCGCCAGCAGCTTTGGACAGGGATCTCGGGAGCAGTACTTC. Translating it yields CASSFGQGSREQYF. V gene TRBV5-1 combines with J gene TRBJ2-7, with TRBD1 matching over 8 bases. The germline gives CDR1 SGHRS, CDR2 YFSETQ. The junction had 8 bases not matched to a gene; V was cut back by 2 bases and J by 7 bases. The CDR3 consists of 14 residues.

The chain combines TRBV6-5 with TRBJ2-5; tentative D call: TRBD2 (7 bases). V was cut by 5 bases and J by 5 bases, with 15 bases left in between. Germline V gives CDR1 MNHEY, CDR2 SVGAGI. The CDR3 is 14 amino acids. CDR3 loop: CASSEGGVSETQYF. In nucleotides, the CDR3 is TGTGCCAGCAGTGAAGGGGGGGTCTCGGAGACCCAGTACTTC.

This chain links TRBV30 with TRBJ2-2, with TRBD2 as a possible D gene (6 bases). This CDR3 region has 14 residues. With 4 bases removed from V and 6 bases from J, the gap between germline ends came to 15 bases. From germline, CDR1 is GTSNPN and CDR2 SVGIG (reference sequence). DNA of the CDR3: TGTGCCTGGACGGAGGGTCCTGCGTCCGGGGAGCTGTTTTTT. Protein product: CAWTEGPASGELFF.

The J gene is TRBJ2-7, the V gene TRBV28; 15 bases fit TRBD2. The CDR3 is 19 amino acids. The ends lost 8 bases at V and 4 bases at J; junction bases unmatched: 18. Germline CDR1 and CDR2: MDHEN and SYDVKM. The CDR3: CASRGVLSGLAGGRYEQYF. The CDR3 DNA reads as TGTGCCAGCCGCGGGGTACTGTCTGGACTAGCGGGAGGGCGATACGAGCAGTACTTC.

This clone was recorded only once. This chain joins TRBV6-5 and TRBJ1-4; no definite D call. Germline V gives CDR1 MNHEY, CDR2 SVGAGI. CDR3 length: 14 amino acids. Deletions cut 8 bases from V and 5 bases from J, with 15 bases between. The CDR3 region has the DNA TGTGCCAGCCGCGAAGGTCGGCGGAATGAAAAACTGTTTTTT. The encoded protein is CASREGRRNEKLFF.

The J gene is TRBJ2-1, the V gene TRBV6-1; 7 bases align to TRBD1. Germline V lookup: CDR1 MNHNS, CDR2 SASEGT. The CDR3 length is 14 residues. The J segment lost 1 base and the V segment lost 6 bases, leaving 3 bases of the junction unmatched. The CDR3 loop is CASRMGQSYNEQFF. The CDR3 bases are TGTGCCAGCAGAATGGGACAGTCCTACAATGAGCAGTTCTTC.

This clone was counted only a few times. The CDR3 spells CASSEGVGRPQHF. The CDR3 bases are TGTGCCAGCAGTGAGGGGGTTGGAAGGCCCCAGCATTTT. The chain couples TRBV6-6 to TRBJ1-5; a weak D match, TRBD1 (6 bases). The CDR3 spans 13 residues. Germline CDR1 reads MNHNY; CDR2 reads SVGAGI (reference sequence). V lost 5 bases to trimming and J lost 9 bases, with 14 bases between them.

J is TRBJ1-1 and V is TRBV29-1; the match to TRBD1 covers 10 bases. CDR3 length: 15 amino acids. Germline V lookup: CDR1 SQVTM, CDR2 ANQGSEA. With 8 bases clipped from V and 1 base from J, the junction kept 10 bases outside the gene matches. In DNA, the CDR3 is TGCAGCACGGACAGGGGGGCAACCCCGAACACTGAAGCTTTCTTT. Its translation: CSTDRGATPNTEAFF.

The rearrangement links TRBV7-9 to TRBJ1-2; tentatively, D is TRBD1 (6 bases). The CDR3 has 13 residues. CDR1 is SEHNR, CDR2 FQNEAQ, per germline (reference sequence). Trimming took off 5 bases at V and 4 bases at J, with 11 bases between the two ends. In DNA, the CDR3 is TGTGCCAGCAGCCCTGACAGGTTCTATGGCTACACCTTC. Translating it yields CASSPDRFYGYTF. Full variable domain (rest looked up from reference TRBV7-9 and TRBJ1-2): DTGVSQNPRHKITKRGQNVTFRCDPISEHNRLYWYRQTLGQGPEFLTYFQNEAQLEKSRLLSDRFSAERPKGSFSTLEIQRTEQGDSAMYLCASSPDRFYGYTFGSGTRLTVV.

The CDR3, as DNA: TGTGCCACCAGCAGAGATCAGGTGTCCTACGAGCAGTACTTC. This codes for CATSRDQVSYEQYF. V and J are TRBV15 and TRBJ2-7; D ambiguous. This CDR3 spans 14 amino acids. Germline values: CDR1 LNHNV, CDR2 YYDKDF (reference sequence). Trimming stripped 0 bases from V and 1 base from J, with 7 bases between.

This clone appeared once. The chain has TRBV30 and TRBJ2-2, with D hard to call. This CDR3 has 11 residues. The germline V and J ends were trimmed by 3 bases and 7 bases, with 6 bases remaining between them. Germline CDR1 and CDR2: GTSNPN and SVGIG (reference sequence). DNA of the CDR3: TGTGCCTGGAGCGGGTACGGGGAGCTGTTTTTT. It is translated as CAWSGYGELFF.

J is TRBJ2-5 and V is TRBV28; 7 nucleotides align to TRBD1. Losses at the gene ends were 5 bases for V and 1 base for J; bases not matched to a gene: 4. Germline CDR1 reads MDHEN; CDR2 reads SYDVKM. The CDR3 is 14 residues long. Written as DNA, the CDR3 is TGTGCCAGCAGTACGGACAGGTCCCAAGAGACCCAGTACTTC. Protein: CASSTDRSQETQYF. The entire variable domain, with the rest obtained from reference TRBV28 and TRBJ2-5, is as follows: DVKVTQSSRYLVKRTGEKVFLECVQDMDHENMFWYRQDPGLGLRLIYFSYDVKMKEKGDIPEGYSVSREKKERFSLILESASTNQTSMYLCASSTDRSQETQYFGPGTRLLVL.

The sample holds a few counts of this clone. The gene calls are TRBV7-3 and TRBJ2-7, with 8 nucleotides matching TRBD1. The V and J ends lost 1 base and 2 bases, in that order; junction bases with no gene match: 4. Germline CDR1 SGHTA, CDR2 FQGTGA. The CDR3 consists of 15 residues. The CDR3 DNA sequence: TGTGCCAGCAGCTTAATGGACAGGGCCCCCTACGAGCAGTACTTC. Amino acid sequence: CASSLMDRAPYEQYF.

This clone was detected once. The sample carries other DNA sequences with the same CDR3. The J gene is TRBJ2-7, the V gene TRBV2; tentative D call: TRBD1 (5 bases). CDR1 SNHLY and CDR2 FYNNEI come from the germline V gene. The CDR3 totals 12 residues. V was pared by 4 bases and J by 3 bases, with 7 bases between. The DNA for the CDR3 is TGTGCCAGCAGTGGGCAGGGCTACGAGCAGTACTTC. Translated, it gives CASSGQGYEQYF. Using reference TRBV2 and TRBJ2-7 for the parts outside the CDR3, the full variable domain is EPEVTQTPSHQVTQMGQEVILRCVPISNHLYFYWYRQILGQKVEFLVSFYNNEISEKSEIFDDQFSVERPDGSNFTLKIRSTKLEDSAMYFCASSGQGYEQYFGPGTRLTVT.

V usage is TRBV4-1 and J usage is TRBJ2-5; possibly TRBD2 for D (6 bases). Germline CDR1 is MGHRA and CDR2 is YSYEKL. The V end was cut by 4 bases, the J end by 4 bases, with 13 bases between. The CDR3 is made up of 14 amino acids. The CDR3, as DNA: TGCGCCAGCAGCCTCGCGGGGTGGGGAGAGACCCAGTACTTC. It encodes CASSLAGWGETQYF.

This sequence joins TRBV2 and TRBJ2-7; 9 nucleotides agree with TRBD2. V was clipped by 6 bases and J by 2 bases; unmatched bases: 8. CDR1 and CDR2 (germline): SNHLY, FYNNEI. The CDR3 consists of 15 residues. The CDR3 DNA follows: TGTGCCAGCAGGAGGACTCTAGCGGGGACCTACGAGCAGTACTTC. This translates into CASRRTLAGTYEQYF.

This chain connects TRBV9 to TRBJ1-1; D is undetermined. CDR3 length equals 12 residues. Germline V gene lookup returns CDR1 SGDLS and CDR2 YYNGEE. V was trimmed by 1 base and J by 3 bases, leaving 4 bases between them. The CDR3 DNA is TGTGCCAGCAGCGTACAGGACACTGAAGCTTTCTTT. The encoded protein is CASSVQDTEAFF.

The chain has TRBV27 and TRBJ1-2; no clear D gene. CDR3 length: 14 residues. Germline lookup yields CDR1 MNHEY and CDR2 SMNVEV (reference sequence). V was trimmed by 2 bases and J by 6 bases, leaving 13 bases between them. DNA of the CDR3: TGTGCCAGCAGTTTAAGCCCGGGTTCGCATGGCTACACCTTC. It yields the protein CASSLSPGSHGYTF.

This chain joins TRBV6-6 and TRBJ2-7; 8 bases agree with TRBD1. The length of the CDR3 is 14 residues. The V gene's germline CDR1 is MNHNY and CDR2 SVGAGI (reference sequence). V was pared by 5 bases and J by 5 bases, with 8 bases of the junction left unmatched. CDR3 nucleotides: TGTGCCAGCAGTGACGGACAGGGTAGCCACGAGCAGTACTTC. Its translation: CASSDGQGSHEQYF.

The CDR3 bases are TGCGCCAGCAGCTTCAGCGGGGGGGAATTCGGGGAGCTGTTTTTT. This encodes CASSFSGGEFGELFF. J is TRBJ2-2 and V is TRBV5-1; 10 bases are shared with TRBD2. Trimming took 2 bases from V and 7 from J; bases not matched to a gene: 5. The CDR3 covers 15 residues. Germline assignment: CDR1 SGHRS and CDR2 YFSETQ.